This TCR beta chain was recorded in a study of PD-1 blockade in mismatch repair-deficient tumors. Looking at the study overall: All were previously treated, progressing patients with some twelve mismatch repair-deficient cancer types.

Assay used: immunoSEQ multiplex PCR; TCRdb lists only in-frame clones, some missing. The data hold roughly 120,000 clones, with 65% to 80% observed a single time. Only a few counts were recorded for this clone. Every patient had mismatch repair deficiency by PCR or immunohistochemistry. A few pembrolizumab responders had their TCRs sequenced. V was shortened by 7 bases and J by 1 base, with 13 bases between the two germline ends. The CDR3 runs 14 residues. Germline V gene sequence: CDR1 SNHLY, CDR2 FYNNEI. This clonotype originated in an adult with mismatch repair-deficient cancer. This specimen was peripheral blood, taken more than 58 weeks after starting pembrolizumab. The chain couples TRBV2 to TRBJ1-1; D not certain. The CDR3 DNA is TGTGCCAGCACCGGAGACCCGCGGAACACTGAAGCTTTCTTT. Translated: CASTGDPRNTEAFF.